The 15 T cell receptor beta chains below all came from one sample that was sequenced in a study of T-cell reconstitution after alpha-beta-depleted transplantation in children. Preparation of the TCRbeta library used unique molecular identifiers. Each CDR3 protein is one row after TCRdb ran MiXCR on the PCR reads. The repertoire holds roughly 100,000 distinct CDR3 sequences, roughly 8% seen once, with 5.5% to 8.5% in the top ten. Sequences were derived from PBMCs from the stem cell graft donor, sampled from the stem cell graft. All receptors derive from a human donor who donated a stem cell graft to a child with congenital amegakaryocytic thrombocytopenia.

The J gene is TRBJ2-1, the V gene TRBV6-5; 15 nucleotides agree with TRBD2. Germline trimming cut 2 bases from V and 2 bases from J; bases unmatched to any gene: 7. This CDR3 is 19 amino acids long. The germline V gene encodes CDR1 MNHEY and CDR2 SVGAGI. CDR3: CASSYAGLAGGRPYNEQFF. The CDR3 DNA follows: TGTGCCAGCAGTTACGCGGGACTAGCGGGAGGCCGGCCCTACAATGAGCAGTTCTTC.

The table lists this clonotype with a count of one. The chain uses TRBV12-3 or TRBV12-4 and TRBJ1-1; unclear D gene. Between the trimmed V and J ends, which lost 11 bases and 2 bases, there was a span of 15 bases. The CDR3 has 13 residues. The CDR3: CAFCLGPNTEAFF. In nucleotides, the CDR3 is TGTGCCTTCTGTTTAGGGCCAAACACTGAAGCTTTCTTT.

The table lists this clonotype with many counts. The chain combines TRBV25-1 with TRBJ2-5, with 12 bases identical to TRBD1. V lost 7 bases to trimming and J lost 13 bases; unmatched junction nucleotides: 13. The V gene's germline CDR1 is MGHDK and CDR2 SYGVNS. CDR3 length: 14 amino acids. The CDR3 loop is CASIAPGQGAFWYF. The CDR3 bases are TGTGCCAGCATTGCACCGGGACAGGGGGCTTTCTGGTACTTC.

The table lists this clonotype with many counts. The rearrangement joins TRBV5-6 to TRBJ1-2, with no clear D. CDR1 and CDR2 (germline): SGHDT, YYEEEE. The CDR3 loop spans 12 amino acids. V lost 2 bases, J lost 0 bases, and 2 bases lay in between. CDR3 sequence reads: CASSFSNYGYTF. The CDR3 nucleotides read TGTGCCAGCAGCTTTTCTAACTATGGCTACACCTTC.

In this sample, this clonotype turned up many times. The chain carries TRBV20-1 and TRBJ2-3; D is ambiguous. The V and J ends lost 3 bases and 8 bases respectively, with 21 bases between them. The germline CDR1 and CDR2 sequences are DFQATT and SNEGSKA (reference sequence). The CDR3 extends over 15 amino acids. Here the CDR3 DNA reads TGCAGTGCTAGGTCCGCCGGTGCCCGGGCAGCTACGCAGTATTTT. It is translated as CSARSAGARAATQYF.

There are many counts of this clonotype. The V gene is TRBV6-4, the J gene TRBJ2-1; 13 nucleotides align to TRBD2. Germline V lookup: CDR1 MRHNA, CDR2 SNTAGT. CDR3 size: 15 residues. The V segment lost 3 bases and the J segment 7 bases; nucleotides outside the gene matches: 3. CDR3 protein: CASSERLAGGNEQFF. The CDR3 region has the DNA TGTGCCAGCAGTGAGAGACTAGCGGGGGGTAATGAGCAGTTCTTC.

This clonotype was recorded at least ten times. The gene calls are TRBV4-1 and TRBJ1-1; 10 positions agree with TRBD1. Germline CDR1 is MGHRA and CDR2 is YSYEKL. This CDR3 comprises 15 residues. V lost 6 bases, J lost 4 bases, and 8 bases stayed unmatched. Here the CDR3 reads CASRPDRGRSTEAFF. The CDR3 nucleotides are TGCGCCAGCAGACCCGACAGGGGGCGAAGCACTGAAGCTTTCTTT.

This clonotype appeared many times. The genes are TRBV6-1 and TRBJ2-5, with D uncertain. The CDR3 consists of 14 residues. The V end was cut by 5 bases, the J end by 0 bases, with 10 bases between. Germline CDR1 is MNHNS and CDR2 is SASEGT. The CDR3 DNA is TGTGCCAGCAGTCCCGGCCCACACCAAGAGACCCAGTACTTC. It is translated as CASSPGPHQETQYF.

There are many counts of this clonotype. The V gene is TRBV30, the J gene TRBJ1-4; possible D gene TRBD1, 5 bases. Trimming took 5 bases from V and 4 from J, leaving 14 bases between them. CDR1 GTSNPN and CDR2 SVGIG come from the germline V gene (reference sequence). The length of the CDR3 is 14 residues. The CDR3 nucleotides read TGTGCCTGGTGCCCTACGGGGCTTAATGAAAAACTGTTTTTT. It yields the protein CAWCPTGLNEKLFF.

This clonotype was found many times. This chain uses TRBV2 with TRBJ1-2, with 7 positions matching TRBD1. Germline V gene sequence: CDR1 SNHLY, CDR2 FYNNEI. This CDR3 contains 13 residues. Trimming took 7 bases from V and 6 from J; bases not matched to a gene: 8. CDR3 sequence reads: CASNRGGGDGYTF. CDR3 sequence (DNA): TGTGCCAGCAACAGGGGAGGAGGAGATGGCTACACCTTC.

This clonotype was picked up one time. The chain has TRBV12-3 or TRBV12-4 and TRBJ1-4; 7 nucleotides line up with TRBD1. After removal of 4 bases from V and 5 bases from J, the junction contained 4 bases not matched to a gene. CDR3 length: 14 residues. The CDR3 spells CASSWDSENEKLFF. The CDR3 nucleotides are TGTGCCAGCAGTTGGGACAGCGAAAATGAAAAACTGTTTTTT.

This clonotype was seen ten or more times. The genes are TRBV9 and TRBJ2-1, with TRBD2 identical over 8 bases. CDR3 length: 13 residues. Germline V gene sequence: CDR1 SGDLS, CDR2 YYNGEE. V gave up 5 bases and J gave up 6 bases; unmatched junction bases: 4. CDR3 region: CASSLSGSNEQFF. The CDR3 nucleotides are TGTGCCAGCAGTCTAAGCGGGAGCAATGAGCAGTTCTTC.

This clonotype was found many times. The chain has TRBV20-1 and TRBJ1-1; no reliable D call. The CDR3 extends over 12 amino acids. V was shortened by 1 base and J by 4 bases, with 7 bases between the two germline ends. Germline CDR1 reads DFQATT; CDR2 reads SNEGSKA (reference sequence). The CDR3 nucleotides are TGCAGTGCTAGAGTAACAAGCACTGAAGCTTTCTTT. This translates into CSARVTSTEAFF.

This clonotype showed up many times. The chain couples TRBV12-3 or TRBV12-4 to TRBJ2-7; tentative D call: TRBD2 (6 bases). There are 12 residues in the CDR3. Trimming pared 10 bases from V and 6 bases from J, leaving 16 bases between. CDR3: CATSLAGSEQYF. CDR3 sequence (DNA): TGTGCCACCTCTCTGGCGGGATCCGAGCAGTACTTC.

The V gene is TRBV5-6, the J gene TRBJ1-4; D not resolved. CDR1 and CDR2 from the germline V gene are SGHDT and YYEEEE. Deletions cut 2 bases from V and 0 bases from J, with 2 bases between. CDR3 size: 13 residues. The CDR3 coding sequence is TGTGCCAGCAGCTTATCAACTAATGAAAAACTGTTTTTT. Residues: CASSLSTNEKLFF.